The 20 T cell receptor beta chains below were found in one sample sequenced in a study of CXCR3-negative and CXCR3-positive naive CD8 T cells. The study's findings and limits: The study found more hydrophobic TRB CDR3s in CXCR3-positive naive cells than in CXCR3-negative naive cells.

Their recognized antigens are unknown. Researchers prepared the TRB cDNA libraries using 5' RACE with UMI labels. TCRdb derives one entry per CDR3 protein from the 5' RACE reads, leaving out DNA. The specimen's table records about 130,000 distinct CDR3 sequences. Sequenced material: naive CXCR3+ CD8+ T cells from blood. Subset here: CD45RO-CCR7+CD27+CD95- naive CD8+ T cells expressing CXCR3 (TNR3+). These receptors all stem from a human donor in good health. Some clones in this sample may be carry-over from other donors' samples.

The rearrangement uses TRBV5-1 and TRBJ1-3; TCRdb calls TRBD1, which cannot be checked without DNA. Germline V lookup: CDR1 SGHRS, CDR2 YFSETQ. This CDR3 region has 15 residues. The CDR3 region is CASSLAGGSGNTIYF. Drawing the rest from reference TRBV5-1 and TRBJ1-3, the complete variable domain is KAGVTQTPRYLIKTRGQQVTLSCSPISGHRSVSWYQQTPGQGLQFLFEYFSETQRNKGNFPGRFSGRQFSNSRSEMNVSTLELGDSALYLCASSLAGGSGNTIYFGEGSWLTVV.

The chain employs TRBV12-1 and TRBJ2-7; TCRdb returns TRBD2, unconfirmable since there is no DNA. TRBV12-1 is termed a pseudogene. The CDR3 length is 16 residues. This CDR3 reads CASSPAITSGYEEQYF.

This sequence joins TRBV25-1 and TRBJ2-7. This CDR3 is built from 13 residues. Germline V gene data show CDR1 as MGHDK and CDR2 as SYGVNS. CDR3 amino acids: CASGSDTTYEQYF.

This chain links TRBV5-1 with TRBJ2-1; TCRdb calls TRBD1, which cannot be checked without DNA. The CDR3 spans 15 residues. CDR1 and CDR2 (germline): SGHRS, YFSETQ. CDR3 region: CASSYSGGVYNEQFF.

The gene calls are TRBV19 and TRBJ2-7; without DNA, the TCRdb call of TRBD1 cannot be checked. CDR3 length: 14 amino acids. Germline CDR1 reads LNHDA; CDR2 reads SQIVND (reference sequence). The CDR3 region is CASSIGQGIYEQYF.

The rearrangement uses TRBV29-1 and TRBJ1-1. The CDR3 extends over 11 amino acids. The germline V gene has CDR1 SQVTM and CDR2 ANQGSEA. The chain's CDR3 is CRGDANTEAFF.

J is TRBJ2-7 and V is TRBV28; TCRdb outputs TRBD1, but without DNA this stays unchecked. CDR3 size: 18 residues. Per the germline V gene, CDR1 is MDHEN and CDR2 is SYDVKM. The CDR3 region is CASIPRAYFGTGFYEQYF.

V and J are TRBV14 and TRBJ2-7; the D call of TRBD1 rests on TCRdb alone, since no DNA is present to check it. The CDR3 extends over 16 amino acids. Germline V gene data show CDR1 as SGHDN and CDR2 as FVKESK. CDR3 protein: CASSQDWDRGLYEQYF.

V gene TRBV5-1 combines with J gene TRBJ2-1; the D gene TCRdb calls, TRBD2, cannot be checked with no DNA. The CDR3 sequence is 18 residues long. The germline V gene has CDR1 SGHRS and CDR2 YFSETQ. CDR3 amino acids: CASSLAESAGTSGTPPFF. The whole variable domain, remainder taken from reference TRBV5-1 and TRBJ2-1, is KAGVTQTPRYLIKTRGQQVTLSCSPISGHRSVSWYQQTPGQGLQFLFEYFSETQRNKGNFPGRFSGRQFSNSRSEMNVSTLELGDSALYLCASSLAESAGTSGTPPFFGPGTRLTVL.

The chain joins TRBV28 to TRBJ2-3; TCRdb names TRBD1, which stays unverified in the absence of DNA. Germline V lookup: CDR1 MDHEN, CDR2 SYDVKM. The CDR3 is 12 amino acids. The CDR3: CASGGAENTQYF.

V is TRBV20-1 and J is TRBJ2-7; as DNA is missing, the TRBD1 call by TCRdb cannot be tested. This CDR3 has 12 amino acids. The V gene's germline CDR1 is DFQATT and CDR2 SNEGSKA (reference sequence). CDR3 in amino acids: CSAPFRGYEQYF.

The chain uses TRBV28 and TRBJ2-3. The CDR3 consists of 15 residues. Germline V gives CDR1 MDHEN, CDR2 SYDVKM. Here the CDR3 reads CASSLSGVSTDTQYF.

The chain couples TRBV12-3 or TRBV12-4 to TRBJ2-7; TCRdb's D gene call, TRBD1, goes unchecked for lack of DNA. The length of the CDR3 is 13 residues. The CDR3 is CAVRDGGDNEQYF.

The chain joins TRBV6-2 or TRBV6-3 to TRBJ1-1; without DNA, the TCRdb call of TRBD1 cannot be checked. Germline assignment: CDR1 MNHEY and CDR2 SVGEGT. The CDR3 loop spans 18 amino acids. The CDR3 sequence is CASSRVLQGPWRNTEAFF.

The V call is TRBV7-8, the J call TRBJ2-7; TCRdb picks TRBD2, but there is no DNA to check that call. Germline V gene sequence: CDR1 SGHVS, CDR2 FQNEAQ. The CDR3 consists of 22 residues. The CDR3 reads CASSLGAPGHTNTSGGAFEQYF.

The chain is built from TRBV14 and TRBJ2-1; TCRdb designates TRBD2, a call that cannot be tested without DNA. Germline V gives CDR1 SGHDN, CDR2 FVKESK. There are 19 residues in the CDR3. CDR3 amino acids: CASSPLGGSRANYYNEQFF.

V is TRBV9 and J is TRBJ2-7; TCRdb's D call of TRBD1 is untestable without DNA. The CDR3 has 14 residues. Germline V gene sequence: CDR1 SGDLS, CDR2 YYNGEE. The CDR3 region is CASSVIPDAYEQYF.

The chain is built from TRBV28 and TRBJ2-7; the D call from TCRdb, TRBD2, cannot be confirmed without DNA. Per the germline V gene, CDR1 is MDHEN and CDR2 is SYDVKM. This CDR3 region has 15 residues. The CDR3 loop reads CASGMAGGPASEQYF.

The CDR3 loop reads CSARDALPYEQYF. The rearrangement uses TRBV20-1 and TRBJ2-7; the TCRdb call, TRBD2, lacks DNA for checking. The CDR3 runs 13 residues. Germline-derived CDR1 and CDR2 are DFQATT and SNEGSKA (reference sequence).

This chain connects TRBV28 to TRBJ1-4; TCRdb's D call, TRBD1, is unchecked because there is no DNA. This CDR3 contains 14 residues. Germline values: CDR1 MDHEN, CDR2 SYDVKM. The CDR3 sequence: CASTSGTEREKLFF.